The present T cell receptor (beta chain) was sequenced within a study of cytomegalovirus exposure and HLA in healthy donors. About the research overall: The same platform was used for the roughly 120 validation repertoires and the 500 to 700 first-cohort repertoires, a later analysis reported. Study-wide results and caveats: TCR beta chains numbering more than 150 were designated cytomegalovirus-associated. In vitro confirmation showed a few CMV-associated chains to be CMV antigen specific.

A note on this clone: Antigen unknown.

Assay: immunoSEQ multiplex PCR; the TCRdb copy retains only in-frame clones and omits some. The table shows about 150,000 clones, with around 88% occurring only once. Trimming cost V 5 bases and J 0 bases; bases outside gene matches: 8. CDR3 length equals 16 residues. Per the germline V gene, CDR1 is SGHVS and CDR2 is FNYEAQ. The donors were in the approximately 120-subject validation cohort; that cohort was separate from the roughly 700-subject first cohort. The specimen was PBMCs. This TCR was sampled from a man aged 18 to 30 in good health and CMV-seropositive. The genes are TRBV7-6 and TRBJ2-7; 9 positions agree with TRBD2. The CDR3 spells CASSPGLASGSYEQYF. CDR3 bases: TGTGCCAGCAGCCCGGGACTAGCCAGCGGCTCCTACGAGCAGTACTTC.